Below are 20 T cell receptor beta chains sequenced from a single sample in a study. Cells sorted as Tregs were CD4+, CD25+ and CD127-/low. TCRdb re-called the 5' RACE reads with MiXCR, one entry per CDR3 protein. The sample lists fewer than 55,000 distinct CDR3 sequences; 22% were seen once. Sequenced: Tregs sorted from a lymph node. The receptors were gathered from a female donor with breast cancer.

The CDR3 region is CARPMWGVGIRVETQYF. As DNA, the CDR3 is TGCGCCAGGCCCATGTGGGGAGTTGGTATTAGAGTGGAGACCCAGTACTTC. This sequence joins TRBV4-1 and TRBJ2-5, with a tentative D call TRBD2 (5 bases). The CDR3 is 17 residues long. Germline CDR1 and CDR2: MGHRA and YSYEKL. Trimming left V 9 bases short and J 5 bases short, with 28 bases between.

The table lists this clonotype with many counts. This rearrangement joins TRBV7-9 to TRBJ1-3; 8 nucleotides line up with TRBD1. This CDR3 has 17 amino acids. V lost 5 bases, J lost 3 bases, and 12 bases stayed unmatched. Germline CDR1 is SEHNR and CDR2 is FQNEAQ (reference sequence). The CDR3 DNA reads as TGTGCCAGCAGCGAGTCAGGGGGCTCGGTCTTTGGAAACACCATATATTTT. Translated: CASSESGGSVFGNTIYF. The full variable domain, rest sourced from reference TRBV7-9 and TRBJ1-3, is DTGVSQNPRHKITKRGQNVTFRCDPISEHNRLYWYRQTLGQGPEFLTYFQNEAQLEKSRLLSDRFSAERPKGSFSTLEIQRTEQGDSAMYLCASSESGGSVFGNTIYFGEGSWLTVV.

The DNA of the CDR3 is TGTGCCAGCAGCCAAGACTGGACAGGGGCAAGCTCTGGGGCCAACGTCCTGACTTTC. This codes for CASSQDWTGASSGANVLTF. The chain uses TRBV14 and TRBJ2-6, with 9 bases aligning to TRBD1. Trimming removed 0 bases from V and 0 bases from J; junction bases left unmatched: 6. This CDR3 has 19 amino acids. The germline V gene has CDR1 SGHDN and CDR2 FVKESK.

This clonotype was detected ten times or more. The chain carries TRBV29-1 and TRBJ2-3; D may match TRBD1 or TRBD2 (5 bases each). Trimming took off 6 bases at V and 8 bases at J, with 15 bases between the two ends. Germline assignment: CDR1 SQVTM and CDR2 ANQGSEA. The CDR3 covers 12 residues. DNA for the CDR3: TGCAGCGTCGACGGGGCTTTGGGTACGCAGTATTTT. Its protein is CSVDGALGTQYF.

This clonotype has only a few counts. The gene calls are TRBV7-2 and TRBJ1-6; 7 positions agree with TRBD1. CDR1 and CDR2 (germline): SGHTA, FQGNSA. V lost 5 bases to trimming and J lost 10 bases; unmatched junction nucleotides: 11. CDR3 size: 15 residues. CDR3 residues: CASSLTTGWGSPLHF. CDR3 DNA: TGTGCCAGCAGCCTTACGACAGGGTGGGGGTCACCCCTCCACTTT.

In regard to this clonotype: A read error may produce the germline difference seen at one junction end. The genes are TRBV5-1 and TRBJ1-2; D may be TRBD1 (5 bases). This CDR3 has 14 residues. Germline V lookup: CDR1 SGHRS, CDR2 YFSETQ. CDR3 in DNA: TGCACCAGCAGCTCCGAAGGAATAGGGGCCGGCTACACCTTC. Amino acid sequence: CTSSSEGIGAGYTF.

The V gene is TRBV28, the J gene TRBJ1-1; no clear D. Germline V gives CDR1 MDHEN, CDR2 SYDVKM. Trimming cost V 5 bases and J 0 bases, with 13 bases left between them. The CDR3 runs 15 residues. The CDR3: CASSPLEEVNTEAFF. Written as DNA, the CDR3 is TGTGCCAGCAGTCCCCTAGAGGAAGTGAACACTGAAGCTTTCTTT.

This clonotype was seen many times. V usage is TRBV6-5 and J usage is TRBJ1-6; D gene unclear. Per the germline V gene, CDR1 is MNHEY and CDR2 is SVGAGI. The CDR3 is 15 residues long. V lost 6 bases and J lost 3, with 12 bases in between. CDR3 bases: TGTGCCAGCAGATCCCGACACCACTATAATTCACCCCTCCACTTT. Translating gives CASRSRHHYNSPLHF.

The chain links TRBV7-9 to TRBJ2-2; 11 nucleotides align to TRBD1. The V gene's germline CDR1 is SEHNR and CDR2 FQNEAQ (reference sequence). V lost 5 bases to trimming and J lost 10 bases; unmatched junction nucleotides: 9. The CDR3 spans 15 residues. The CDR3 region is CASSIRTGGKVELFF. Here the CDR3 DNA reads TGTGCCAGCAGCATACGGACAGGGGGCAAGGTGGAGCTGTTTTTT. The whole variable domain, filled in from reference TRBV7-9 and TRBJ2-2, reads DTGVSQNPRHKITKRGQNVTFRCDPISEHNRLYWYRQTLGQGPEFLTYFQNEAQLEKSRLLSDRFSAERPKGSFSTLEIQRTEQGDSAMYLCASSIRTGGKVELFFGEGSRLTVL.

This clonotype was detected many times. CDR3 residues: CASSVAGSSSYEQYF. CDR3 coding DNA: TGTGCCAGCAGCGTAGCGGGTAGTAGCTCCTACGAGCAGTACTTC. J is TRBJ2-7 and V is TRBV9; no definite D call. Germline-derived CDR1 and CDR2 are SGDLS and YYNGEE. The ends were cut back, 0 bases at V and 0 bases at J, with 10 bases in the middle. The CDR3 covers 15 residues.

Comments on this clonotype: A much larger clone differs from this one at a single base, so this may be a read error. This rearrangement joins TRBV6-6 to TRBJ2-7, with D unresolved. The CDR3 sequence is 13 residues long. Germline CDR1 reads MNHNY; CDR2 reads SVGAGI (reference sequence). CDR3 in DNA: TGTGCCGGCAGCCCCGGCCAGGACTACGAGCAGTACTTC. Residues: CAGSPGQDYEQYF.

The chain uses TRBV28 and TRBJ1-3; D unclear. CDR3 length: 14 amino acids. Per germline, CDR1 MDHEN and CDR2 SYDVKM. V lost 8 bases and J 4 bases, leaving 15 bases between the germline ends. This CDR3 is CASGSVTLGNTIYF. The CDR3 DNA reads as TGTGCCAGCGGATCGGTAACTCTAGGAAACACCATATATTTT. The full variable domain, with the rest looked up from reference TRBV28 and TRBJ1-3, is DVKVTQSSRYLVKRTGEKVFLECVQDMDHENMFWYRQDPGLGLRLIYFSYDVKMKEKGDIPEGYSVSREKKERFSLILESASTNQTSMYLCASGSVTLGNTIYFGEGSWLTVV.

This clonotype was observed a handful of times. The rearrangement uses TRBV7-9 and TRBJ1-2; no reliable D call. The CDR3 loop spans 14 amino acids. The V gene lost 5 bases and the J gene lost 1 base, with 11 bases spanning the gap. Germline V CDR1 and CDR2: SEHNR, FQNEAQ (reference sequence). CDR3 protein: CASSPGADNYGYTF. As DNA, the CDR3 is TGTGCCAGCAGCCCGGGAGCCGATAACTATGGCTACACCTTC.

This clonotype was seen a few times. The gene calls are TRBV7-2 and TRBJ2-5; tentatively, D is TRBD2 (6 bases). Germline CDR1 is SGHTA and CDR2 is FQGNSA. V lost 3 bases, J lost 5 bases, and 7 bases lay in between. The length of the CDR3 is 12 residues. The CDR3 nucleotides read TGTGCCAGCAGCTTTGGGGGGGAGACCCAGTACTTC. Protein sequence: CASSFGGETQYF. Full variable domain (remainder filled in from reference TRBV7-2 and TRBJ2-5): GAGVSQSPSNKVTEKGKDVELRCDPISGHTALYWYRQSLGQGLEFLIYFQGNSAPDKSGLPSDRFSAERTGGSVSTLTIQRTQQEDSAVYLCASSFGGETQYFGPGTRLLVL.

This clonotype was counted at least ten times. The chain uses TRBV7-9 and TRBJ2-5, with D unresolved. V was shortened by 5 bases and J by 0 bases, with 4 bases between the two germline ends. The CDR3 consists of 12 residues. Germline CDR1 is SEHNR and CDR2 is FQNEAQ (reference sequence). The DNA for the CDR3 is TGTGCCAGCAGCAACTACCAAGAGACCCAGTACTTC. Its translation is CASSNYQETQYF.

The V gene is TRBV7-8, the J gene TRBJ2-7, with TRBD1 matching over 9 bases. Germline values: CDR1 SGHVS, CDR2 FQNEAQ. J lost 3 bases, V lost 1 base, and 7 bases had no gene match. The CDR3 consists of 16 residues. The CDR3 loop reads CASSLVADRGNYEQYF. CDR3 nucleotide sequence: TGTGCCAGCAGCTTAGTGGCGGACAGGGGTAACTACGAGCAGTACTTC.

Comments on this clonotype: A read error may be the cause here, since a much bigger clone is one base away. The V gene is TRBV5-1, the J gene TRBJ1-1; D is unresolved. Germline loops: CDR1 SGHRS, CDR2 YFSETQ. The length of the CDR3 is 14 residues. The DNA of the CDR3 is TGCACCAGCAGCTTGGCCATCATGAACACTGAAGCTTTCTTT. It translates to CTSSLAIMNTEAFF.

For this clonotype: This may be a read error, as it is one base from a much larger clone. V usage is TRBV20-1 and J usage is TRBJ2-5; D is possibly TRBD2 (5 bases). V was trimmed by 6 bases and J by 5 bases, leaving 22 bases between them. Germline assignment: CDR1 DFQATT and CDR2 SNEGSKA (reference sequence). CDR3 length: 15 amino acids. As DNA, the CDR3 is TGCAGTGCGCCCCGCTCGAGAGGGTGCGGGGAGACCCAGTACTTC. Protein: CSAPRSRGCGETQYF.

The gene calls are TRBV20-1 and TRBJ1-4; D is undetermined. V lost 6 bases and J lost 5, with 13 bases in between. The CDR3 runs to 13 residues. Germline V gives CDR1 DFQATT, CDR2 SNEGSKA (reference sequence). CDR3 DNA sequence: TGCAGTGCGGCGCGGGGTACGAATGAAAAACTGTTTTTT. Its protein product is CSAARGTNEKLFF.

This clonotype was counted at least ten times. This chain joins TRBV18 and TRBJ2-3; no clear D gene. Trimming took 3 bases from V and 0 from J, leaving 7 bases between them. In germline, CDR1 is KGHSH, CDR2 LQKENI. This CDR3 is 14 amino acids long. The CDR3 protein is CASSPSPSTDTQYF. The CDR3 bases are TGTGCCAGCTCACCTTCCCCCAGCACAGATACGCAGTATTTT.